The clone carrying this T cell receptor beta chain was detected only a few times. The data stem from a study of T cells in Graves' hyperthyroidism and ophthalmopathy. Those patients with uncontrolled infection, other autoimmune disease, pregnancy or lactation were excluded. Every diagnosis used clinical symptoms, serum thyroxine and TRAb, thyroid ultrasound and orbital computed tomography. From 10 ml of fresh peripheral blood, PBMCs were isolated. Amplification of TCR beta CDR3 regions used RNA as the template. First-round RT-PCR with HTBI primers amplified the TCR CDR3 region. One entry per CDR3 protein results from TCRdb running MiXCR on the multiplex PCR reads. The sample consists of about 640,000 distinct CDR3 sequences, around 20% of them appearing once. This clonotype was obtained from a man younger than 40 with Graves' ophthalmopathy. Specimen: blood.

CDR3 sequence reads: CASSLGTSRSSYEQYF. As DNA, the CDR3 is TGTGCCAGCAGTTTGGGGACTAGCCGAAGCTCCTACGAGCAGTACTTC. V gene TRBV27 combines with J gene TRBJ2-7; 9 positions match TRBD2. CDR1 and CDR2 from the germline V gene are MNHEY and SMNVEV (reference sequence). V lost 3 bases to trimming and J lost 0 bases; unmatched junction nucleotides: 6. This CDR3 spans 16 amino acids.